The rows below give T cell receptor beta chains drawn from one sample of a study of blood T cells in healthy people across ages. TCRdb ran MiXCR on the 5' RACE reads and lists one entry per CDR3 protein. The data hold 1.5 million to 2 million distinct CDR3 sequences, with 28% observed a single time. Specimen: blood. Receptors originate from a woman between 25 and 40 years old in good health. CDR3s include the opening cysteine and the closing phenylalanine or tryptophan. Fields, in order: clone size, V gene, J gene, D gene, CDR3 DNA, CDR3 protein. D genes are given only for firm matches. Part of the rows lack a size; the others show once, few, many or a class for expanded clones.

>few|TRBV29-1|TRBJ2-1|TRBD1
TGCAGCGGGCAAGGACAGGCGCAGTTCTTC
CSGQGQAQFF
>few|TRBV29-1|TRBJ1-1|-
TGCAGCGTTGAGACGCGGAGTTGGGTGAACACTGAAGCTTTCTTT
CSVETRSWVNTEAFF
>few|TRBV20-1|TRBJ2-3|-
TGCAGTGCTAGAGATAGGGGCGGGGTGAGGGATACGCAGTATTTT
CSARDRGGVRDTQYF
>-|TRBV4-1|TRBJ2-1|-
TGCGCCAGCAGCCAACACTGGATTGTATACAATGAGCGGTACTTC
CASSQHWIVYNERYF
>once|TRBV28|TRBJ2-1|TRBD2
TGTGCCAGCAGTTTGCGGGGGTGGGAGCAGTTCTTC
CASSLRGWEQFF
>-|TRBV6-2/TRBV6-3|TRBJ1-1|-
TGTGCCAGCAGTTACTATCCCAAGCGGGAGACTGAAGCTTTCTTT
CASSYYPKRETEAFF
>few|TRBV6-1|TRBJ2-4|TRBD2
TGTGCCAGCAGTGACCCCGGGGGGGGAGAGGGGCAAAACATTCAGTACTTC
CASSDPGGGEGQNIQYF
>-|TRBV3-1|TRBJ2-7|-
TGTGCCAGCAGCCAAGGCCCGTATAGCTCCCACGAGCAGTACTTC
CASSQGPYSSHEQYF
>-|TRBV12-3/TRBV12-4|TRBJ2-3|-
TGTGCCAGCACCACGGGACCGGGACACATGAGCACAGATACACAGTATTTT
CASTTGPGHMSTDTQYF
>-|TRBV20-1|TRBJ2-1|TRBD2
TGCAGTGCTAGAGATCAGGAGCGGGAGGCTGAGCAGTTCTTC
CSARDQEREAEQFF
>few|TRBV6-5|TRBJ2-5|-
TGTGCCAGCAGTCAGCTAGCGCCGGGGGAGACCCAGTACTTC
CASSQLAPGETQYF
>-|TRBV10-3|TRBJ2-7|-
TGTGCCAGCAGTTTCCCGCGGGACAGCGTCTACGAGCAGTACTTC
CASSFPRDSVYEQYF
>-|TRBV6-2/TRBV6-3|TRBJ1-2|-
TGTGCCAGTGGCCTACGGGGGAGTCATGGCTACACCTTC
CASGLRGSHGYTF
>few|TRBV7-2|TRBJ2-7|TRBD2
TGTGCCAGCAGCTTACCCCGGACTAGCGGGAGGCCCTCGGGCTACGAGCAGTACTTC
CASSLPRTSGRPSGYEQYF
>-|TRBV6-5|TRBJ2-7|-
TGTGCCAGCAGTATATGGGACAAGACCTACGAGCAGTACTTC
CASSIWDKTYEQYF
>few|TRBV7-2|TRBJ2-5|-
TGTGCCAGCAGCTTAGCCCTAGGCGGGTACCAAGAGACCCAGTACTTC
CASSLALGGYQETQYF
>-|TRBV6-2/TRBV6-3|TRBJ1-4|TRBD1
TGTGCCAGCAGACACAGCGGGACAGTTAATGAAAAACTGTTTTTT
CASRHSGTVNEKLFF
>-|TRBV7-3|TRBJ2-5|TRBD2
TGTGCCAGCAGCTTACAGGGCGGGGGGCTCCAAGAGACCCAGTACTTC
CASSLQGGGLQETQYF
>many|TRBV18|TRBJ2-1|TRBD2
TGTGCCAGCTCACCGTGGGCTAGCGGGGTAAATGAGCAGTTCTTC
CASSPWASGVNEQFF
>many|TRBV20-1|TRBJ2-5|TRBD1
TGCAGTGCTCCTTTCTTCACAGGGGGAGAGACCCAGTACTTC
CSAPFFTGGETQYF
>few|TRBV7-2|TRBJ2-3|-
TGTGCCAGCAGCTCGCGGGCGGCAAGAGGCACAGATACGCAGTATTTT
CASSSRAARGTDTQYF
>-|TRBV6-1|TRBJ2-4|-
TGTGCCAGCAGTCTCCGACAGTTAAACATTCAGTACTTC
CASSLRQLNIQYF
>-|TRBV5-1|TRBJ2-7|-
TGCGCCGGCAGCTTGGACAGTACAGCCTACGAGCAGTACTTC
CAGSLDSTAYEQYF
>-|TRBV24-1|TRBJ1-2|TRBD1
TGTGCCACCAGTGAGGACAGGGACGGCTACACCTTC
CATSEDRDGYTF
>few|TRBV5-5|TRBJ2-7|-
TGTGCCAGCAGCTCAGTAGGGGGGGGCGTCTACGAGCAGTACTTC
CASSSVGGGVYEQYF
>few|TRBV29-1|TRBJ2-5|-
TGCAGCGTTGTAGGGGGAGGAGGAGAGACCCAGTACTTC
CSVVGGGGETQYF
>few|TRBV20-1|TRBJ2-1|-
TGCAGTGCTAGGACCCAGGGGAGGGGGAGGGGTGAGCAGTTCTTC
CSARTQGRGRGEQFF
>few|TRBV4-1|TRBJ1-2|TRBD1
TGCGCCAGCAGCCAGCCGGCCCAGGGGGTCTATGGCTACACCTTC
CASSQPAQGVYGYTF
>few|TRBV28|TRBJ2-7|-
TGTGCCAGCAGGGGATCGGGGTCTCGCTACGAGCAGTACTTC
CASRGSGSRYEQYF
>-|TRBV7-2|TRBJ2-3|-
TGTGCCAGCAGCTTAGTGGGAGTCAGGGGCCGCACAGATACGCAGTATTTT
CASSLVGVRGRTDTQYF
>many|TRBV5-5|TRBJ2-5|TRBD1
TGTGCCAGCAGCGGGGGACAGTTCCAAGAGACCCAGTACTTC
CASSGGQFQETQYF
>many|TRBV9|TRBJ1-2|-
TGTGCCAGCAGCGTAGAGGGGTCCCCTAACTATGGCTACACCTTC
CASSVEGSPNYGYTF
>few|TRBV27|TRBJ1-2|-
TGTGCCAGCAGTCCGTCCCGGGACCTCCCGGCCGCCTATGGCTACACCTTC
CASSPSRDLPAAYGYTF
>many|TRBV6-4|TRBJ2-3|-
TGTGCCAGCAGCCCGACGGAGACTAGCACAGATACGCAGTATTTT
CASSPTETSTDTQYF
>few|TRBV24-1|TRBJ1-2|-
TGTGCCACCAGTGATTTGCCACTCGGGAGTGGCTACACCTTC
CATSDLPLGSGYTF
>few|TRBV5-5|TRBJ1-1|-
TGTGCCAGCAGCTGGGGCGGGTCGGCTGAAGCTTTCTTT
CASSWGGSAEAFF
>few|TRBV2|TRBJ2-5|TRBD2
TGTGCCACCCAGGGGACTAGCGGGGGGTACCAAGAGACCCAGTACTTC
CATQGTSGGYQETQYF